This is a list of T cell receptor beta chains from one sample in a study of blood T cell repertoires in COVID-19. Only in-frame clones appear in the TCRdb table, and some are missing; sequencing was by immunoSEQ multiplex PCR. The sample lists about 150,000 clones; approximately 84% were seen once. Sequenced sample: peripheral blood. These receptors came from a man aged 65 to 85 with acute or convalescent COVID-19. The CDR3 runs from the conserved cysteine through the conserved F or W.

TRBV29-1,11,CSAGQGEGQYF
TRBV5-5,15,CASSFGGTGNTEAFF
TRBV5-1,18,CASSPNPSGGGPSDTQYF
TRBV7-9,18,CASSLWRGQGRGGNTIYF
TRBV6-6,13,CASSYTAGGGYTF
TRBV7-9,14,CASAGTGGPYEQYF
TRBV15,15,CATSRDSQVGNTIYF
TRBV5-4,12,CACNTAKDTQYF
TRBV6-5,14,CASRRGQGSYEQYF
TRBV19,16,CASTPRWEGRTDTQYF